This T cell receptor beta chain was identified during a study of vaccination and CD4 T cells after COVID-19. Treatment meaning: roughly 10-day PBMC culture with coronavirus spike peptide pools or control peptides (ViraFEST assay). Roughly 1.9 million PBMCs went into each well for culture with around 9.2 IU/ml IL-2 and around 10 ug/ml peptide pools. Germline V gene sequence: CDR1 SGHTA, CDR2 FQGNSA. The CDR3 sequence is 16 residues long. V was pared by 5 bases and J by 4 bases, with 11 bases of the junction left unmatched. General observations from the study: There was no significant change from roughly 21 to 40 median reactive clonotypes.

This clonotype was found a few times. What it binds is unknown. The Oncomine TCR Beta short-read assay was applied to DNA of cultured CD4+ T cells. TCRdb analysed the PCR reads with MiXCR anew, one entry per CDR3 protein. The sample lists more than 10,000 distinct CDR3 sequences; around 29% were seen once. The chain uses TRBV7-2 and TRBJ2-7; 10 nucleotides agree with TRBD1. The source material was CD4+ T cells from blood, cultured in vitro, sampled before SARS-CoV-2 vaccination. This sequence was found in a human donor who received a COVID-19 vaccine. The chain's CDR3 is CASSRRGQGILYEQYF. The CDR3 DNA follows: TGTGCCAGCAGCCGGCGGGGACAGGGGATTTTATACGAGCAGTACTTC.